The clone carrying this T cell receptor (beta chain) occurred once. Its matching antigen is unknown. The CDR3 sequence is 13 residues long. Trimming stripped 5 bases from V and 2 bases from J, with 10 bases between. CDR1 is MNHEY, CDR2 SVGAGI, per germline. This entry comes from a study of T cell responses to AZD1222 COVID-19 vaccine. TCRdb's table, derived via immunoSEQ multiplex PCR, lists solely in-frame clones and lacks some. Of about 150,000 clones in the sample, about 91% are singletons; the top ten hold roughly 2%. The study, taken as a whole, reports: Along spike, vaccine-associated CD4 TCRs were found throughout, with dominance at 160-218 and 743-854.

The rearrangement joins TRBV6-5 to TRBJ2-7, with D possibly TRBD1 on 5 matching bases. The clonotype comes from an adult in good health. The sample consisted of peripheral blood, taken on day 0 of AZD1222 vaccination. CDR3 bases: TGTGCCAGCAGTAAGACAGAAACCTACGAGCAGTACTTC. It specifies CASSKTETYEQYF.